This T cell receptor (beta chain) originates from a study of cytomegalovirus exposure and HLA in healthy donors. Turning to the study itself: The 120 validation repertoires matched the 600 to 700 first-cohort repertoires in platform, a later analysis reported.

The assay was immunoSEQ multiplex PCR, and TCRdb's table has in-frame clones only and misses some. The table shows about 240,000 clones, with about 83% occurring only once. The CDR3 is 16 residues long. J was trimmed by 6 bases and V by 5 bases; bases with no gene match: 7. Germline V gene sequence: CDR1 SGHAT, CDR2 FQNNGV. To note about this clone: Its antigen is currently unknown.

The study, taken as a whole, reports: There were 150 to 200 TCR beta chains listed as cytomegalovirus-associated.

The sequencing sample was made of PBMCs. This clonotype was obtained from a young man in good health and CMV-seronegative. The chain links TRBV11-2 to TRBJ1-6; 10 nucleotides match TRBD1. The CDR3 loop is CASSLMTGGSNSPLHF. In DNA form, the CDR3 reads TGTGCCAGCAGCCTAATGACAGGGGGCAGTAATTCACCCCTCCACTTT.